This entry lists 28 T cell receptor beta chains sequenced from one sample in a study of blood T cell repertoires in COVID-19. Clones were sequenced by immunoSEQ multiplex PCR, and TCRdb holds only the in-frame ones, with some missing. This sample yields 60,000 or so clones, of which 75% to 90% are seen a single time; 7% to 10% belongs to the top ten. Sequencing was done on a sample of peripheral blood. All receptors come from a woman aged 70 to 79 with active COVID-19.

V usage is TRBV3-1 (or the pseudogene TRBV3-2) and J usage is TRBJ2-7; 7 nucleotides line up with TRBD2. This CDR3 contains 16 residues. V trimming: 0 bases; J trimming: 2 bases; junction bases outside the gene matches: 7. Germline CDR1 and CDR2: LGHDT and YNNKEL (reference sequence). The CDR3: CASSQDRGEGPYEQYF. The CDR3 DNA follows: TGTGCCAGCAGCCAAGATCGGGGGGAGGGGCCCTACGAGCAGTACTTC.

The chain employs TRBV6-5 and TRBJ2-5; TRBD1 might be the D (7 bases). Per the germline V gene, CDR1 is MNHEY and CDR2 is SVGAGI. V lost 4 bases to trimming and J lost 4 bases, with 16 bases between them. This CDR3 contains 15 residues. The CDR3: CASSSFQGGVETQYF. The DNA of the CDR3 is TGTGCCAGCAGTTCCTTCCAGGGGGGTGTAGAGACCCAGTACTTC.

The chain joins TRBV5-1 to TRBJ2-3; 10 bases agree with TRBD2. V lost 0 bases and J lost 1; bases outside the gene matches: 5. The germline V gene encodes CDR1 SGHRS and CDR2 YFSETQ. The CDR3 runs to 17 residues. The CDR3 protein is CASSLALAGARTDTQYF. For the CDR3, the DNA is TGCGCCAGCAGCTTGGCGCTAGCGGGAGCCCGCACAGATACGCAGTATTTT.

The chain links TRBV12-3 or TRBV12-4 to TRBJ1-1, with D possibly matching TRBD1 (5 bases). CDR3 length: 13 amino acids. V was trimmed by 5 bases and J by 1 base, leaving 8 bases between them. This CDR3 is CASSTTGNTEAFF. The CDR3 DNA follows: TGTGCCAGCAGTACTACAGGGAACACTGAAGCTTTCTTT.

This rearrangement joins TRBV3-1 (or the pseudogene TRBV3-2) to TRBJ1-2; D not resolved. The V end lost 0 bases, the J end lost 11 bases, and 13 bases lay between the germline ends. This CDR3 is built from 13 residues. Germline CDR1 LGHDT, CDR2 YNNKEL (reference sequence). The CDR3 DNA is TGTGCCAGCAGCCAAGAAGCTCATCCGTCGTACACCTTC. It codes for CASSQEAHPSYTF.

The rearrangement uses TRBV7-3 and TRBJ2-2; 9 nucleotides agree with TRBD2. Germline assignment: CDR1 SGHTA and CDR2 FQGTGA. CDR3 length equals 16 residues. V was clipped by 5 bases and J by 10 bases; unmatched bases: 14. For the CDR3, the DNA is TGTGCCAGCAGCCCTCAAGGAGCGGGAGGCCCCGAGGAGCTGTTTTTT. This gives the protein CASSPQGAGGPEELFF.

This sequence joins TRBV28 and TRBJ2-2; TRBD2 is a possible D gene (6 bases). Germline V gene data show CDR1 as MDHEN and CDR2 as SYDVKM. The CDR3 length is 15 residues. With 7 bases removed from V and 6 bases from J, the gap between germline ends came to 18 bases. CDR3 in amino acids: CASNAGRLSSGELFF. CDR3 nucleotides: TGTGCCAGCAACGCGGGACGTCTCTCTTCCGGGGAGCTGTTTTTT.

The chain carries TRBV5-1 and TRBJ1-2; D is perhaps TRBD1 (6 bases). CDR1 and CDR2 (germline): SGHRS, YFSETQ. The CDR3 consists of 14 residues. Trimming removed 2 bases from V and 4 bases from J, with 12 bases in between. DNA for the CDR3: TGCGCCAGCAGCTTAGCTCAGGGGAGCTATGGCTACACCTTC. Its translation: CASSLAQGSYGYTF.

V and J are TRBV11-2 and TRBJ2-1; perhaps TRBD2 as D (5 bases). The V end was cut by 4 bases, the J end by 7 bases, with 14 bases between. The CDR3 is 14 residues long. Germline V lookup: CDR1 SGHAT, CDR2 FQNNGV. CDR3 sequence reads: CASSSGLAWNEQFF. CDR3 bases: TGTGCCAGCAGCTCTGGTCTAGCTTGGAATGAGCAGTTCTTC.

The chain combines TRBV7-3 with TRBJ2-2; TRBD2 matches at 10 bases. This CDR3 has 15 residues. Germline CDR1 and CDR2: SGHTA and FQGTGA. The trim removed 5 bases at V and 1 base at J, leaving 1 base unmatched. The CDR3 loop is CASSRTSGNTGELFF. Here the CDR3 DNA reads TGTGCCAGCAGCCGGACTAGCGGGAACACCGGGGAGCTGTTTTTT.

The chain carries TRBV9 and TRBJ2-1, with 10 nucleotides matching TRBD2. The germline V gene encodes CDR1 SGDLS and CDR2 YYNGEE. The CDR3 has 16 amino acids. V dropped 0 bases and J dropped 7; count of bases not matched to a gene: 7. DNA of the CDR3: TGTGCCAGCAGCGTAGTAAGCGGGAGGGCCTCAAATGAGCAGTTCTTC. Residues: CASSVVSGRASNEQFF.

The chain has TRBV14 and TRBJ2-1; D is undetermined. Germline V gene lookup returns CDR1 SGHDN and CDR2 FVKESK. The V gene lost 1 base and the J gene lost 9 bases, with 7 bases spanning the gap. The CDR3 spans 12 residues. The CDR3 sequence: CASSQGRSEQFF. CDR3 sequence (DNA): TGTGCCAGCAGCCAAGGGAGATCTGAGCAGTTCTTC.

The CDR3 nucleotides are TGTGCCACCAGTGACCCGTTAGCGGGAGGAGACACCGGGGAGCTGTTTTTT. This translates into CATSDPLAGGDTGELFF. V is TRBV24-1 and J is TRBJ2-2; TRBD2 matches 10 bases. Germline CDR1 is KGHDR and CDR2 is SFDVKD. V was pared by 4 bases and J by 3 bases, with 7 bases of the junction left unmatched. The CDR3 contains 17 residues.

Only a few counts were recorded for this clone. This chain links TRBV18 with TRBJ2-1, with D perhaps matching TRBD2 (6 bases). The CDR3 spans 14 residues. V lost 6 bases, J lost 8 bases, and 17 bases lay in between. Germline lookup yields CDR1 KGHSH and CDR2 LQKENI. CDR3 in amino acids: CASSIAEGYDEQFF. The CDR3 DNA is TGTGCCAGCTCCATAGCGGAAGGGTACGATGAGCAGTTCTTC.

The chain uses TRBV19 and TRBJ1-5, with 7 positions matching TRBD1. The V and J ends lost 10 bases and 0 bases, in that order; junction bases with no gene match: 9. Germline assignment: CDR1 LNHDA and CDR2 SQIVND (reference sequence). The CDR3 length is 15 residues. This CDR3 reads CAKMGGQASNQPQHF. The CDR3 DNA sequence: TGTGCCAAAATGGGTGGACAGGCTAGCAATCAGCCCCAGCATTTT. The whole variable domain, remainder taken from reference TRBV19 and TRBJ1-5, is DGGITQSPKYLFRKEGQNVTLSCEQNLNHDAMYWYRQDPGQGLRLIYYSQIVNDFQKGDIAEGYSVSREKKESFPLTVTSAQKNPTAFYLCAKMGGQASNQPQHFGDGTRLSIL.

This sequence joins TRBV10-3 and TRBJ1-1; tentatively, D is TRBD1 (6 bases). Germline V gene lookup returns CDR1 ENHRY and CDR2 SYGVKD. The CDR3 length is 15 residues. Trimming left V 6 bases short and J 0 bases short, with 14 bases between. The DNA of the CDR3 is TGTGCCATCAGGGACCAAGGACAGATGAACACTGAAGCTTTCTTT. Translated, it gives CAIRDQGQMNTEAFF.

The CDR3, as DNA: TGTGCCAGCAGCTTAGTAGGACAGGGGGTTAATGAGCAGTTCTTC. Encoded protein: CASSLVGQGVNEQFF. The chain uses TRBV11-2 and TRBJ2-1, with TRBD1 identical over 10 bases. This CDR3 is 15 amino acids long. Germline lookup yields CDR1 SGHAT and CDR2 FQNNGV. After removal of 1 base from V and 7 bases from J, the junction contained 4 bases not matched to a gene.

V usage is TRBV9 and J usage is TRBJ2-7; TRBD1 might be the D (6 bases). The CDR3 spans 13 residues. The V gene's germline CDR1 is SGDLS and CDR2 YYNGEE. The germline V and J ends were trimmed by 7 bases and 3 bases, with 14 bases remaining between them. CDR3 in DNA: TGTGCCAGCGATGCAGGGGAAGGCTACGAGCAGTACTTC. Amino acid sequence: CASDAGEGYEQYF.

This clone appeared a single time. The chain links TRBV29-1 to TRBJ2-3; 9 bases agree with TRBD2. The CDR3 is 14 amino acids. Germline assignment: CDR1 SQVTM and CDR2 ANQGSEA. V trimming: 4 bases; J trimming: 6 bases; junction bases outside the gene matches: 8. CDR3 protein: CSVGVAGDPDTQYF. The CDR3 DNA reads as TGCAGCGTTGGGGTAGCGGGAGACCCCGATACGCAGTATTTT.

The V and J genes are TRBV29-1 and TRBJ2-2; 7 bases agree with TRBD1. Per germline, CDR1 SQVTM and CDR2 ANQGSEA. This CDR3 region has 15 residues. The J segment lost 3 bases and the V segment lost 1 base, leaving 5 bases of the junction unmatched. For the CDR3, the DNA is TGCAGCGTTGAAGTCACAGGGGCCTACACCGGGGAGCTGTTTTTT. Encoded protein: CSVEVTGAYTGELFF.

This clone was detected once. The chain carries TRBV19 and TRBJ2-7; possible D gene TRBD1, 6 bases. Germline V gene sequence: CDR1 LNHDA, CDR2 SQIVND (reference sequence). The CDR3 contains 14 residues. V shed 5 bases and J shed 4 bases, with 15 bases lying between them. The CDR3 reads CASSRRQAKYEQYF. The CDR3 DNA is TGTGCCAGTAGTCGGAGACAGGCTAAATACGAGCAGTACTTC.

CDR3 nucleotides: TGTGCCAGCAGTCCTGTCCCACAGGGGAGTCAGCCCCAGCATTTT. Amino acids: CASSPVPQGSQPQHF. The rearrangement links TRBV27 to TRBJ1-5, with 7 bases fitting TRBD1. CDR1 and CDR2 (germline): MNHEY, SMNVEV (reference sequence). Trimming took 5 bases from V and 6 from J; bases not matched to a gene: 10. The CDR3 is 15 residues long.

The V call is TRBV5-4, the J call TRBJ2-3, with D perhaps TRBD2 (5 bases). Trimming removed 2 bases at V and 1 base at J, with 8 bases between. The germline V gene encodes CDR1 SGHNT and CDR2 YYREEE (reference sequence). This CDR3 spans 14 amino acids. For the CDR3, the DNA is TGTGCCAGCAGCTTTCTTAGCGGCACAGATACGCAGTATTTT. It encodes CASSFLSGTDTQYF.

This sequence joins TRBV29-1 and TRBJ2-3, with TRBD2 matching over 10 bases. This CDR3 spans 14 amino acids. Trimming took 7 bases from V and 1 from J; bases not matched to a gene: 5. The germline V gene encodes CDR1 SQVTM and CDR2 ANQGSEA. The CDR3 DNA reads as TGCAGCGGAGAAGCGGGAGGGGGCACAGATACGCAGTATTTT. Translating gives CSGEAGGGTDTQYF.

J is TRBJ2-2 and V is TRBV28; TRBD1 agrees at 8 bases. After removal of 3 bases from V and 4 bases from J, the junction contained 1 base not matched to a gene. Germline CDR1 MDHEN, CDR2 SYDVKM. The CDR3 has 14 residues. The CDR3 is CASSLTGVTGELFF. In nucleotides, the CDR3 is TGTGCCAGCAGTTTGACAGGGGTCACCGGGGAGCTGTTTTTT. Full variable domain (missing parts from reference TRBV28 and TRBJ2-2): DVKVTQSSRYLVKRTGEKVFLECVQDMDHENMFWYRQDPGLGLRLIYFSYDVKMKEKGDIPEGYSVSREKKERFSLILESASTNQTSMYLCASSLTGVTGELFFGEGSRLTVL.

CDR3 in amino acids: CASSQGHLSNQPQHF. In nucleotides, the CDR3 is TGTGCCAGCTCCCAGGGACACCTTAGCAATCAGCCCCAGCATTTT. The genes are TRBV18 and TRBJ1-5, with D possibly matching TRBD1 (6 bases). The CDR3 has 15 amino acids. Germline lookup yields CDR1 KGHSH and CDR2 LQKENI. V was pared by 6 bases and J by 0 bases, with 12 bases between.

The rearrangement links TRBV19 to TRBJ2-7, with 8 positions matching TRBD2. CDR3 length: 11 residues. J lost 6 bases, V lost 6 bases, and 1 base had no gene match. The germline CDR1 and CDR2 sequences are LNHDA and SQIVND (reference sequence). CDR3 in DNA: TGTGCCAGTAGCCGGGAGGGCGAGCAGTACTTC. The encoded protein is CASSREGEQYF.

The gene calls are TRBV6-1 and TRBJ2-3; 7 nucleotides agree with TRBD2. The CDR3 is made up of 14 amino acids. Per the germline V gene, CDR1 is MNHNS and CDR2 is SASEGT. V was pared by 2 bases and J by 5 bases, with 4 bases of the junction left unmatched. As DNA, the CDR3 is TGTGCCAGCAGTGAACGGGGAGGGGAAGATACGCAGTATTTT. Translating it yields CASSERGGEDTQYF.